This T cell receptor beta chain was documented in a study of blood T cell repertoires in COVID-19. On the study more broadly: Samples of COVID-19 (acute and convalescent) were obtained from the United States, Italy and Spain.

Produced via immunoSEQ multiplex PCR; TCRdb's table is partial and in-frame only. The sample has some 200,000 clones, 75% to 90% seen once. Sequencing was performed on PBMCs or T cells enriched from blood (not recorded which). The sequence was collected from a woman in her twenties or thirties who had recovered from COVID-19.

DNA of the CDR3: TGTGCCACCAGTGCTACCGCCGGGACAGGGGCAGGCGAGCAGTACTTC. Its translation: CATSATAGTGAGEQYF. J is TRBJ2-7 and V is TRBV24-1, with TRBD1 identical over 10 bases. This CDR3 comprises 16 residues. Losses at the gene ends were 5 bases for V and 6 bases for J; bases not matched to a gene: 12. The germline gives CDR1 KGHDR, CDR2 SFDVKD.